The 18 T cell receptor beta chains presented below share a single source sample, sequenced in a study of blood T cell repertoires in COVID-19. Profiled with immunoSEQ multiplex PCR; TCRdb holds only in-frame clones, not every one. The sample records 35,000 to 45,000 clones, more than 60% being singletons. Source material: peripheral blood. The receptors were sampled from a woman between 65 and 79 years old with acute or convalescent COVID-19.

The chain joins TRBV30 to TRBJ1-5; possibly TRBD1 for D (5 bases). CDR3 length: 19 residues. Germline loops: CDR1 GTSNPN, CDR2 SVGIG (reference sequence). The ends were cut back, 1 base at V and 0 bases at J, with 22 bases in the middle. The CDR3 region is CAWSAGAGWGVNSNQPQHF. The CDR3 nucleotides read TGTGCCTGGAGTGCCGGTGCAGGGTGGGGGGTGAATAGCAATCAGCCCCAGCATTTT. Complete variable domain (other parts from reference TRBV30 and TRBJ1-5): SQTIHQWPATLVQPVGSPLSLECTVEGTSNPNLYWYRQAAGRGLQLLFYSVGIGQISSEVPQNLSASRPQDRQFILSSKKLLLSDSGFYLCAWSAGAGWGVNSNQPQHFGDGTRLSIL.

The CDR3 nucleotides read TGTGCCAGCCGAACCCCCCCCGGGGGCTACACCTTC. This sequence encodes CASRTPPGGYTF. J is TRBJ1-2 and V is TRBV6-5; no firm D call. V dropped 8 bases and J dropped 8 bases, with 15 bases sitting between them. The CDR3 extends over 12 amino acids. The germline CDR1 and CDR2 sequences are MNHEY and SVGAGI.

The chain is built from TRBV27 and TRBJ1-1; tentatively, D is TRBD1 (5 bases). Germline lookup yields CDR1 MNHEY and CDR2 SMNVEV (reference sequence). Trimming removed 4 bases from V and 4 bases from J, with 7 bases in between. The CDR3 sequence is 12 residues long. Here the CDR3 reads CASSSGGTEAFF. CDR3 DNA: TGTGCCAGCAGTTCCGGGGGCACTGAAGCTTTCTTT.

The gene calls are TRBV3-1 (or the pseudogene TRBV3-2) and TRBJ1-2; 9 positions match TRBD1. CDR1 is LGHDT, CDR2 YNNKEL, per germline (reference sequence). The CDR3 runs 15 residues. The V segment lost 4 bases and the J segment 6 bases; nucleotides outside the gene matches: 9. The CDR3 sequence is CASSPPGQGFHGYTF. As DNA, the CDR3 is TGTGCCAGCAGCCCACCGGGACAGGGTTTTCATGGCTACACCTTC.

This CDR3 is CSVAFLDTQYF. CDR3 DNA: TGCAGCGTTGCGTTTCTAGATACGCAGTATTTT. V is TRBV29-1 and J is TRBJ2-3; D is unresolved. Germline loops: CDR1 SQVTM, CDR2 ANQGSEA. The CDR3 sequence is 11 residues long. The V and J ends lost 4 bases and 5 bases respectively, with 7 bases between them.

This chain joins TRBV12-3 or TRBV12-4 and TRBJ1-4, with D possibly TRBD1 on 6 matching bases. V was trimmed by 7 bases and J by 7 bases, leaving 13 bases between them. The CDR3 loop spans 13 amino acids. The CDR3 DNA follows: TGTGCCAGCAATACAGGGAGCGGTGAAAAACTGTTTTTT. Its protein is CASNTGSGEKLFF.

The CDR3 spells CASSLGYGTSGGNEQFF. The CDR3 DNA follows: TGCGCCAGCAGCTTGGGTTACGGGACTAGCGGGGGAAATGAGCAGTTCTTC. This chain links TRBV5-1 with TRBJ2-1, with 14 bases aligning to TRBD2. CDR1 and CDR2 (germline): SGHRS, YFSETQ. The CDR3 is 17 amino acids. V lost 0 bases, J lost 7 bases, and 6 bases stayed unmatched.

The chain carries TRBV6-6 and TRBJ2-7; 8 nucleotides line up with TRBD1. The V segment lost 4 bases and the J segment 7 bases; nucleotides outside the gene matches: 15. Looked up from germline, CDR1 is MNHNY and CDR2 is SVGAGI (reference sequence). This CDR3 is built from 16 residues. CDR3 bases: TGTGCCAGCAGTTCTACAGGGACAGGCATCCTTTGGGAGCAGTACTTC. Protein product: CASSSTGTGILWEQYF.

The V call is TRBV11-2, the J call TRBJ2-3; 8 bases are shared with TRBD2. Trimming cost V 1 base and J 0 bases; bases outside gene matches: 3. This CDR3 comprises 16 residues. Germline V gene lookup returns CDR1 SGHAT and CDR2 FQNNGV. The CDR3 DNA sequence: TGTGCCAGCAGCTTAGGTAGCGGGGTTAGCACAGATACGCAGTATTTT. As protein: CASSLGSGVSTDTQYF.

Only a few counts were recorded for this clone. V is TRBV5-1 and J is TRBJ1-6, with TRBD1 matching 7 bases. Germline values: CDR1 SGHRS, CDR2 YFSETQ. Germline trimming cut 7 bases from V and 7 bases from J; bases unmatched to any gene: 8. The CDR3 extends over 14 amino acids. The CDR3 sequence: CASGYGTANSPLHF. Here the CDR3 DNA reads TGCGCCAGCGGATACGGGACAGCCAATTCACCCCTCCACTTT.

The chain has TRBV7-2 and TRBJ2-3; 16 bases match TRBD2. The germline V gene encodes CDR1 SGHTA and CDR2 FQGNSA. This CDR3 has 17 residues. V trimming: 5 bases; J trimming: 5 bases; junction bases outside the gene matches: 7. CDR3 region: CASSNPGLAGGGDTQYF. The DNA of the CDR3 is TGTGCCAGCAGCAACCCGGGACTAGCGGGGGGGGGAGATACGCAGTATTTT.

The chain joins TRBV7-2 to TRBJ1-2, with TRBD1 identical over 9 bases. After removal of 4 bases from V and 6 bases from J, the junction contained 9 bases not matched to a gene. The CDR3 covers 15 residues. Germline lookup yields CDR1 SGHTA and CDR2 FQGNSA. CDR3 residues: CASSSNRGRLDGYTF. The CDR3 DNA reads as TGTGCCAGCAGCTCAAACAGGGGGCGATTGGATGGCTACACCTTC.

DNA for the CDR3: TGTGCCAGCAGCCCCCTATCAGATACGCAGTATTTT. This sequence encodes CASSPLSDTQYF. The J gene is TRBJ2-3, the V gene TRBV7-9; D gene unclear. The V gene lost 5 bases and the J gene lost 4 bases, with 7 bases spanning the gap. The CDR3 is made up of 12 amino acids. CDR1 is SEHNR, CDR2 FQNEAQ, per germline (reference sequence).

This clone appeared a single time. This chain links TRBV9 with TRBJ2-3; TRBD2 matches 9 bases. The CDR3 is 16 residues long. The germline gives CDR1 SGDLS, CDR2 YYNGEE. V was pared by 0 bases and J by 4 bases, with 6 bases of the junction left unmatched. CDR3 in DNA: TGTGCCAGCAGCGTAGGTTCTAGCGGGGTTGCAGATACGCAGTATTTT. This gives the protein CASSVGSSGVADTQYF.

This chain joins TRBV7-8 and TRBJ2-7; 7 bases fit TRBD1. The CDR3 length is 15 residues. From germline, CDR1 is SGHVS and CDR2 FQNEAQ. With V trimmed by 3 bases and J by 4 bases, 9 bases remained unmatched. The CDR3 bases are TGTGCCAGCAGCTTCCCGGGACAGAGCCTATACGAGCAGTACTTC. Translating it yields CASSFPGQSLYEQYF. Combining the CDR3 with reference TRBV7-8 and TRBJ2-7 gives the whole variable domain GAGVSQSPRYKVAKRGQDVALRCDPISGHVSLFWYQQALGQGPEFLTYFQNEAQLDKSGLPSDRFFAERPEGSVSTLKIQRTQQEDSAVYLCASSFPGQSLYEQYFGPGTRLTVT.

This clone was counted once. The CDR3 coding sequence is TGTGCCAGCATTAAGCCCAACTCTGGGGCCAACGTCCTGACTTTC. The encoded protein is CASIKPNSGANVLTF. The chain carries TRBV28 and TRBJ2-6; D uncertain. V lost 7 bases and J lost 0, with 10 bases in between. CDR3 length: 15 residues. Germline V CDR1 and CDR2: MDHEN, SYDVKM.

The chain joins TRBV4-2 to TRBJ2-7; TRBD1 matches at 9 bases. V lost 0 bases and J lost 10; bases outside the gene matches: 10. Germline-derived CDR1 and CDR2 are LGHNA and YNFKEQ. The CDR3 covers 15 residues. This chain's CDR3 is CASSQDRDRVSQQYF. Here the CDR3 DNA reads TGTGCCAGCAGCCAAGACCGGGACAGGGTTTCTCAACAGTACTTC.

This clone was detected only once. V and J are TRBV5-3 and TRBJ2-5; D is uncertain. TRBV5-3 is filed as an ORF, its function uncertain. The CDR3 is 13 residues long. V lost 4 bases and J lost 5, with 12 bases in between. The CDR3: CARSQSRVETQYF. DNA for the CDR3: TGTGCCAGAAGCCAGTCCCGGGTTGAGACCCAGTACTTC.